This entry lists 20 T cell receptor beta chains sequenced from one sample in a study of blood T cell repertoires in COVID-19 (dated by TCRdb to the early 2020s). Receptors were amplified or captured by the immunoSEQ multiplex PCR assay. TCRdb retrieved this table from immuneACCESS and kept in-frame rearrangements only. Not all clones are present; in checked studies, unresolved V genes account for under half, and no reason is known for the remainder. The sample table shows more than 300,000 clones, and approximately 91% are seen once. The ten biggest clones cover about 0.9% of the sample. The specimen was PBMCs or T cells enriched from blood (not recorded which). These receptors all come from a woman in her thirties or forties who had been exposed to COVID-19.

The chain uses TRBV3-1 (or the pseudogene TRBV3-2) and TRBJ1-1; D is possibly TRBD1 (6 bases). Trimming took off 3 bases at V and 2 bases at J, with 10 bases between the two ends. This CDR3 spans 14 amino acids. The germline CDR1 and CDR2 sequences are LGHDT and YNNKEL (reference sequence). In DNA, the CDR3 is TGTGCCAGCAGCCATCACAGGGTAAACACTGAAGCTTTCTTT. Protein sequence: CASSHHRVNTEAFF.

The chain uses TRBV5-5 and TRBJ1-6, with 9 bases matching TRBD1. From germline, CDR1 is SGHKS and CDR2 YYEKEE (reference sequence). Trimming cost V 5 bases and J 10 bases; bases outside gene matches: 13. This CDR3 is built from 16 residues. The CDR3 region has the DNA TGTGCCAGCAGGTTACAGGGGGCGGCCTTTTCATCACCCCTCCACTTT. Its translation is CASRLQGAAFSSPLHF.

The genes are TRBV7-9 and TRBJ1-3; 7 bases line up with TRBD1. This CDR3 contains 17 residues. The germline CDR1 and CDR2 sequences are SEHNR and FQNEAQ (reference sequence). V lost 4 bases and J lost 0; bases outside the gene matches: 9. Here the CDR3 reads CASSSLSDRPSGNTIYF. The CDR3 bases are TGTGCCAGCAGCTCACTATCGGACAGGCCCTCTGGAAACACCATATATTTT.

Only one count was recorded for this clone. J is TRBJ1-2 and V is TRBV6-5; 8 bases fit TRBD1. The V and J ends lost 6 bases and 6 bases, in that order; junction bases with no gene match: 12. CDR1 is MNHEY and CDR2 is SVGAGI in the germline V gene. This CDR3 is 15 amino acids long. For the CDR3, the DNA is TGTGCCAGCAGGTCCCACAGGGGGAGATTGGATGGCTACACCTTC. It translates to CASRSHRGRLDGYTF.

As to this clone: The same CDR3 also results from other DNA sequences found in this sample. This rearrangement joins TRBV30 to TRBJ1-5, with D perhaps matching TRBD1 (5 bases). This CDR3 is built from 13 residues. Deletions cut 1 base from V and 4 bases from J, with 8 bases between. Per the germline V gene, CDR1 is GTSNPN and CDR2 is SVGIG (reference sequence). The CDR3 nucleotides are TGTGCCTGGAGTGCTCAGGGAAATCAGCCCCAGCATTTT. This sequence encodes CAWSAQGNQPQHF. Looking up the rest from reference TRBV30 and TRBJ1-5 gives the full variable domain: SQTIHQWPATLVQPVGSPLSLECTVEGTSNPNLYWYRQAAGRGLQLLFYSVGIGQISSEVPQNLSASRPQDRQFILSSKKLLLSDSGFYLCAWSAQGNQPQHFGDGTRLSIL.

The chain couples TRBV5-4 to TRBJ2-7; 9 bases fit TRBD1. Germline CDR1 reads SGHNT; CDR2 reads YYREEE (reference sequence). This CDR3 has 15 amino acids. Unmatched junction bases numbered 9, after V lost 4 bases and J lost 4 bases. The CDR3 coding sequence is TGTGCCAGCAGCCTTCCCGGGACAGGGTCTTACGAGCAGTACTTC. Its protein is CASSLPGTGSYEQYF. Full variable domain (missing parts from reference TRBV5-4 and TRBJ2-7): ETGVTQSPTHLIKTRGQQVTLRCSSQSGHNTVSWYQQALGQGPQFIFQYYREEENGRGNFPPRFSGLQFPNYSSELNVNALELDDSALYLCASSLPGTGSYEQYFGPGTRLTVT.

About this clone itself: The same CDR3 is also encoded by other DNA sequences in this sample. The rearrangement uses TRBV12-3 or TRBV12-4 and TRBJ2-2, with D uncertain. The CDR3 extends over 13 amino acids. V was trimmed by 6 bases and J by 4 bases, leaving 9 bases between them. The CDR3 sequence: CASSLGFTGELFF. The CDR3 region has the DNA TGTGCCAGCAGCCTCGGGTTCACCGGGGAGCTGTTTTTT.

The chain employs TRBV20-1 and TRBJ2-7; 7 positions agree with TRBD1. This CDR3 is built from 14 residues. The V gene's germline CDR1 is DFQATT and CDR2 SNEGSKA (reference sequence). J lost 2 bases, V lost 3 bases, and 7 bases had no gene match. In DNA form, the CDR3 reads TGCAGTGCTAGTGTCCCCACAGGGGCCTACGAGCAGTACTTC. Translation: CSASVPTGAYEQYF.

This clone occurred a few times. The chain is built from TRBV19 and TRBJ1-1; 8 bases map to TRBD1. The CDR3 has 13 residues. With 8 bases clipped from V and 6 bases from J, the junction kept 8 bases outside the gene matches. The V gene's germline CDR1 is LNHDA and CDR2 SQIVND (reference sequence). The CDR3 here is CASGGQGRAEAFF. As DNA, the CDR3 is TGTGCCAGTGGCGGACAGGGAAGGGCTGAAGCTTTCTTT. The variable domain in full, completed from reference TRBV19 and TRBJ1-1, reads DGGITQSPKYLFRKEGQNVTLSCEQNLNHDAMYWYRQDPGQGLRLIYYSQIVNDFQKGDIAEGYSVSREKKESFPLTVTSAQKNPTAFYLCASGGQGRAEAFFGQGTRLTVV.

The chain employs TRBV29-1 and TRBJ1-2, with D maybe TRBD1 (6 bases). CDR3 length: 13 residues. The V end lost 7 bases, the J end lost 7 bases, and 19 bases lay between the germline ends. The germline V gene encodes CDR1 SQVTM and CDR2 ANQGSEA. CDR3 sequence: CSADLTGWSGYTF. CDR3 coding DNA: TGCAGCGCTGACCTGACAGGATGGAGTGGCTACACCTTC.

This clone was observed a single time. This sequence joins TRBV4-3 and TRBJ1-6, with D unresolved. V lost 4 bases and J lost 8, with 12 bases in between. Germline CDR1 reads LGHNA; CDR2 reads YSLEER. This CDR3 region has 14 residues. The chain's CDR3 is CASSLTSGDSPLHF. The CDR3 region has the DNA TGCGCCAGCAGCCTTACATCAGGTGATTCACCCCTCCACTTT.

This rearrangement joins TRBV5-1 to TRBJ2-5; TRBD1 matches at 10 bases. Unmatched junction bases numbered 10, after V lost 3 bases and J lost 5 bases. The CDR3 contains 16 residues. CDR1 and CDR2 from the germline V gene are SGHRS and YFSETQ. CDR3 in amino acids: CASSSTGGQGRETQYF. As DNA, the CDR3 is TGCGCCAGCAGCTCGACCGGGGGACAGGGGAGGGAGACCCAGTACTTC.

V usage is TRBV5-1 and J usage is TRBJ1-2; D not certain. There are 14 residues in the CDR3. Trimming stripped 4 bases from V and 4 bases from J, with 14 bases between. Germline V gene sequence: CDR1 SGHRS, CDR2 YFSETQ. The CDR3 nucleotides read TGCGCCAGCAGCCCACTGGCCGACACCTATGGCTACACCTTC. Translating it yields CASSPLADTYGYTF. The full variable domain, in which reference TRBV5-1 and TRBJ1-2 provide the parts outside the CDR3, is KAGVTQTPRYLIKTRGQQVTLSCSPISGHRSVSWYQQTPGQGLQFLFEYFSETQRNKGNFPGRFSGRQFSNSRSEMNVSTLELGDSALYLCASSPLADTYGYTFGSGTRLTVV.

The chain links TRBV5-4 to TRBJ2-1, with 11 bases that match TRBD1. The J segment lost 1 base and the V segment lost 3 bases, leaving 9 bases of the junction unmatched. This CDR3 is 18 amino acids long. The germline gives CDR1 SGHNT, CDR2 YYREEE (reference sequence). CDR3 sequence reads: CASSWGTGGSGSYNEQFF. CDR3 DNA sequence: TGTGCCAGCAGCTGGGGGACAGGGGGATCGGGGTCCTACAATGAGCAGTTCTTC.

The chain couples TRBV13 to TRBJ1-2, with TRBD1 identical over 8 bases. The CDR3 extends over 15 amino acids. Germline V gene lookup returns CDR1 PRHDT and CDR2 FYEKMQ (reference sequence). With 4 bases clipped from V and 1 base from J, the junction kept 5 bases outside the gene matches. The CDR3, as DNA: TGTGCCAGCAGCTCCGGGGACAGGTATAACTATGGCTACACCTTC. Its protein product is CASSSGDRYNYGYTF.

The chain recombines TRBV25-1 with TRBJ2-2; tentative D call: TRBD2 (5 bases). Between the trimmed V and J ends, which lost 8 bases and 7 bases, there was a span of 17 bases. This CDR3 region has 14 residues. Germline V lookup: CDR1 MGHDK, CDR2 SYGVNS. Here the CDR3 reads CASSSVGEGGELFF. The CDR3 DNA follows: TGTGCCAGCTCATCGGTGGGTGAGGGCGGGGAGCTGTTTTTT. The full variable domain, its missing parts supplied by reference TRBV25-1 and TRBJ2-2, is EADIYQTPRYLVIGTGKKITLECSQTMGHDKMYWYQQDPGMELHLIHYSYGVNSTEKGDLSSESTVSRIRTEHFPLTLESARPSHTSQYLCASSSVGEGGELFFGEGSRLTVL.

The chain recombines TRBV5-1 with TRBJ1-4; no clear D gene. Germline CDR1 and CDR2: SGHRS and YFSETQ. Trimming removed 3 bases from V and 0 bases from J, with 9 bases in between. This CDR3 region has 15 residues. The CDR3, as DNA: TGCGCCAGCAGCTCTAGGATTGCAACTAATGAAAAACTGTTTTTT. Protein sequence: CASSSRIATNEKLFF.

This clone came up a few times. The chain has TRBV6-4 and TRBJ1-2; perhaps TRBD1 as D (6 bases). There are 15 residues in the CDR3. The germline gives CDR1 MRHNA, CDR2 SNTAGT. Trimming took off 6 bases at V and 2 bases at J, with 16 bases between the two ends. The CDR3 DNA reads as TGTGCCAGCAGGGCCTGGAACAGGGTGAACTATGGCTACACCTTC. Amino acid sequence: CASRAWNRVNYGYTF.

This clone was seen only once. The chain carries TRBV5-1 and TRBJ2-5; perhaps TRBD2 as D (6 bases). Germline V gives CDR1 SGHRS, CDR2 YFSETQ. The CDR3 is 15 residues long. V was shortened by 4 bases and J by 1 base, with 14 bases between the two germline ends. This CDR3 reads CASSPWGDPQETQYF. The CDR3 DNA follows: TGCGCCAGCAGCCCATGGGGGGACCCCCAAGAGACCCAGTACTTC.

This clone was picked up a small number of times. This chain uses TRBV6-1 with TRBJ1-2, with D uncertain. The CDR3 totals 12 residues. V lost 3 bases to trimming and J lost 5 bases, with 7 bases between them. From germline, CDR1 is MNHNS and CDR2 SASEGT. The CDR3 DNA follows: TGTGCCAGCAGTGAGTCGGGATATGGCTACACCTTC. Translated, it gives CASSESGYGYTF.